A selection of T cell receptor beta chains follows, all from one sample in a study of Ad26.COV2.S vaccination and SARS-CoV-2 variants. This table comes from immunoSEQ multiplex PCR, and its TCRdb copy is limited to in-frame clones, with some not included. The sample holds 290,000 or so clones, around 87% seen once. Material: peripheral blood, obtained in a trial of Ad26.COV2.S vaccine versus placebo. All receptors derive from a person between 18 and 59 years old who received the Ad26.COV2.S COVID-19 vaccine or a placebo. Each CDR3 is given with its conserved first and last residue. A D gene is named only where the DNA matches it firmly. Clone size is given for some rows only: seen once, a few or many times, or a class if the clone is expanded.

>.|TRBJ2-5|.|TRBV27
TGTGCCAGCAGTTTCGGGGGCGCGCATCAAGAGACCCAGTACTTC
CASSFGGAHQETQYF
>.|TRBJ1-2|.|TRBV7-9
TGTGCCAGCAGCTTAGGACAAAACTATGGCTACACCTTC
CASSLGQNYGYTF
>.|TRBJ1-1|.|TRBV3-1/TRBV3-2
TGTGCCAGCAGCCCCCCAGGAGGGTGGACTGAAGCTTTCTTT
CASSPPGGWTEAFF
>.|TRBJ2-1|TRBD2|TRBV4-2
TGTGCCAGCAGCCTAGAGGGACTAGCGGCCCGCGGGGATGAGCAGTTCTTC
CASSLEGLAARGDEQFF
>.|TRBJ2-3|TRBD2|TRBV30
TGTGCCGGAGGGCTAGCGGGCTCGCTTGTGCTGTATTTT
CAGGLAGSLVLYF
>.|TRBJ2-2|.|TRBV10-3
TGTGCCATCAGTGAGTCGACTTCCGGGCTTGGCGGGGAGCTGTTTTTT
CAISESTSGLGGELFF
>.|TRBJ2-4|TRBD2|TRBV7-2
TGTGCCAGCAGCTTGGGACTAGCGGGAGGTGGAGCCAAAAACATTCAGTACTTC
CASSLGLAGGGAKNIQYF
>once|TRBJ2-1|.|TRBV4-1
TGCGCCAGCAGCCAAGAGGGACGGAATATCTACAATGAGCAGTTCTTC
CASSQEGRNIYNEQFF
>.|TRBJ2-1|TRBD1|TRBV24-1
TGTGCCACCAGTGATACACGGACAGGGGGCAATGAGCAGTTCTTC
CATSDTRTGGNEQFF
>.|TRBJ1-1|.|TRBV2
TGTGCCAGCAGCGAGAGGACGGAATACACTGAAGCTTTCTTT
CASSERTEYTEAFF
>.|TRBJ2-4|TRBD1|TRBV6-5
TGTGCCACCAAGGTGGAGGGGACAGGTCAAAACATTCAGTACTTC
CATKVEGTGQNIQYF
>.|TRBJ2-4|.|TRBV4-1
TGCGCCAGCAGCCCCCTAGGGGGGGCTCTAGCCAAAAACATTCAGTACTTC
CASSPLGGALAKNIQYF
>few|TRBJ2-6|.|TRBV27
TGTGCCAGCAGTCCTAGGGGGTTACCTGGGGCCAACGTCCTGACTTTC
CASSPRGLPGANVLTF
>few|TRBJ2-3|TRBD2|TRBV24-1
TGTGCCACCAGTGACCCTAATAGCGGGGGGGCTGGAGATACGCAGTATTTT
CATSDPNSGGAGDTQYF
>.|TRBJ1-1|.|TRBV19
TGTGCCAGTACCCACGGGGGACTGAACACTGAAGCTTTCTTT
CASTHGGLNTEAFF
>.|TRBJ2-7|TRBD2|TRBV12-5
TGTGCTAGTGCCCAGAGCGGGAGATCCTACGAGCAGTACTTC
CASAQSGRSYEQYF
>.|TRBJ1-1|TRBD1|TRBV30
TGTGCCTGGAGTGCGTGGGGACAGGGTGTGACTGAAGCTTTCTTT
CAWSAWGQGVTEAFF
>.|TRBJ1-4|.|TRBV7-2
TGTGCCAGCAGCTTAAACAGCGCTGGAATAGAAAAACTGTTTTTT
CASSLNSAGIEKLFF
>once|TRBJ1-5|.|TRBV9
TGTGCCAGCAGCGTAGGAGACTATAGCAATCAGCCCCAGCATTTT
CASSVGDYSNQPQHF
>.|TRBJ2-6|.|TRBV6-2/TRBV6-3
TGTGCCAGCAGTTATACCTCTGGGGCCAACGTCCTGACTTTC
CASSYTSGANVLTF
>.|TRBJ2-3|.|TRBV7-9
TGTGCCAGCAGCGAAACACCGGGACTTCTAAACACAGATACGCAGTATTTT
CASSETPGLLNTDTQYF
>.|TRBJ2-1|.|TRBV20-1
TGCAGTGCTAGTAGGGTTCGGGGGAATGAGCAGTTCTTC
CSASRVRGNEQFF
>.|TRBJ1-1|TRBD1|TRBV6-2/TRBV6-3
TGTGCCAGCAGTTACGTGACAGGGAGCGAAGCTTTCTTT
CASSYVTGSEAFF
>.|TRBJ2-7|TRBD1|TRBV30
TGTGCCTGGAGAGGACAGGTCAGCTCCTACGAGCAGTACTTC
CAWRGQVSSYEQYF
>.|TRBJ2-1|TRBD2|TRBV9
TGTGCCAGCAGCCCTACTAGCGGGAGAGGGAATGAGCAGTTCTTC
CASSPTSGRGNEQFF
>.|TRBJ2-1|.|TRBV14
TGTGCCAGCAGCCAAGATCGGTGGAATGAGCAGTTCTTC
CASSQDRWNEQFF
>.|TRBJ2-3|TRBD2|TRBV2
TGTGCCAGCAGTGAGGGAGGGGCGAGCACAGATACGCAGTATTTT
CASSEGGASTDTQYF
>.|TRBJ1-2|TRBD1|TRBV20-1
TGCAGTGCTAGTACAGGGGGAGGCTACACCTTC
CSASTGGGYTF
>.|TRBJ1-1|TRBD1|TRBV5-4
TGTGCCAGCAGCCCAATGACCGGGACAGGGGGTAACACTGAAGCTTTCTTT
CASSPMTGTGGNTEAFF
>.|TRBJ2-4|.|TRBV5-5
TGTGCCAGCAGCCAAGATGGTTATGGTGGGAACATTCAGTACTTC
CASSQDGYGGNIQYF
>.|TRBJ1-2|.|TRBV19
TGTGCCAGTAGTATTGCGGGGGCCTATGGCTACACCTTC
CASSIAGAYGYTF
>.|TRBJ2-6|.|TRBV2
TGTGCCAGCGCCAGCGAGGGGATACCGACTTTC
CASASEGIPTF
>.|TRBJ2-3|TRBD2|TRBV10-3
TGTGCCATCAGTCGGAGAGTGGCTAGCGGGAGGATGGATACGCAGTATTTT
CAISRRVASGRMDTQYF
>.|TRBJ1-2|TRBD1|TRBV10-1
TGCGCCAGCAGTGAGAAAGGACAGGGGGCGGAATACTATGGCTACACCTTC
CASSEKGQGAEYYGYTF
>.|TRBJ2-5|TRBD2|TRBV4-1
TGCGCCAGCAGCAAGCGAAGCGGGGGGGACCAAGAGACCCAGTACTTC
CASSKRSGGDQETQYF
>.|TRBJ1-1|.|TRBV18
TGTGCCAGCTCACCACGGGACACGAACACTGAAGCTTTCTTT
CASSPRDTNTEAFF
>.|TRBJ2-7|.|TRBV28
TGTGCCAGCACCGGGGCCGTGTCGTACGAGCAGTACTTC
CASTGAVSYEQYF
>.|TRBJ1-5|TRBD1|TRBV6-5
TGTGCCAGCAGTTACCCTCACACCAGGGGGTACCAGCCCCAGCATTTT
CASSYPHTRGYQPQHF
>.|TRBJ1-5|.|TRBV2
TGTGCCAGCAGTGAACGGAGGGATGGACAGCCCCAGCATTTT
CASSERRDGQPQHF
>.|TRBJ2-7|TRBD1|TRBV11-2
TGTGCCAGCAGCCCAGGGGGCTTCGGCGAGCAGTACTTC
CASSPGGFGEQYF
>once|TRBJ1-1|.|TRBV3-1/TRBV3-2
TGTGCCAGCAGCCATCAGGGGCGTAGGACTGAAGCTTTCTTT
CASSHQGRRTEAFF
>.|TRBJ1-1|.|TRBV3-1/TRBV3-2
TGTGCCAGCAGCCAGACGGGGAGGGGAGGAACTGAAGCTTTCTTT
CASSQTGRGGTEAFF
>.|TRBJ2-3|TRBD1|TRBV5-8
TGTGCCAGCAGCAACCTGCTAGGGGGCATGAGCACAGATACGCAGTATTTT
CASSNLLGGMSTDTQYF
>.|TRBJ2-3|TRBD2|TRBV14
TGTGCCAGCAGCCCCAGGACTAGCGGGGCTAGCACAGATACGCAGTATTTT
CASSPRTSGASTDTQYF
>.|TRBJ2-2|.|TRBV24-1
TGTGCCACCAGTGATCCGGTTTCAACCGGGGAGCTGTTTTTT
CATSDPVSTGELFF
>.|TRBJ1-2|.|TRBV14
TGTGCCAGCAGCCAAGGGGGCTACTATGGCTACACCTTC
CASSQGGYYGYTF
>.|TRBJ2-7|.|TRBV30
TGTGCCTGGAGTGAGATCTTGGGCGAGCAGTACTTC
CAWSEILGEQYF